This T cell receptor (beta chain) was observed in a study of shared clonotypes between healthy human individuals. Details on this clone: Other nucleotide sequences from this sample produce the same CDR3.

The V end was cut by 5 bases, the J end by 7 bases, with 12 bases between. Germline V gene lookup returns CDR1 SEHNR and CDR2 FQNEAQ (reference sequence). This CDR3 is built from 13 residues. The data were produced by immunoSEQ multiplex PCR, yet TCRdb's version contains in-frame clones alone and is incomplete. The table records roughly 2,500,000 clones, 90% to 95% of them present only once. The sequence came from a man aged 18 to 35 in good health. Some clones in this sample may be carry-over from other donors' samples. The genes are TRBV7-9 and TRBJ2-1; either TRBD1 or TRBD2 may fit D (5 bases each). The sequenced sample was naive CD4+ T cells from PBMCs. The subset here: CD45RA+ positively selected. The CDR3 reads CASSRGLGNEQFF. The CDR3 DNA reads as TGTGCCAGCAGCCGGGGCTTAGGGAATGAGCAGTTCTTC.